This T cell receptor (beta chain) was identified in a study of identical twins' blood T cells. V dropped 2 bases and J dropped 2; count of bases not matched to a gene: 7. The germline CDR1 and CDR2 sequences are SGHRS and YFSETQ. The CDR3 runs 16 residues. Sample barcodes were added at both library ends during cDNA synthesis. TCRdb ran MiXCR on the 5' RACE reads and lists one entry per CDR3 protein. The top ten hold 5.5% to 6.5% of the sample, which has 350,000 to 400,000 distinct CDR3 sequences, about 28% seen once. The sequence derives from a woman aged 18-49 years in good health. The chain employs TRBV5-1 and TRBJ2-3; the match to TRBD1 covers 8 bases. Sequenced: PBMCs. CDR3 loop: CASSFRQGPTTDTQYF. As DNA, the CDR3 is TGCGCCAGCAGCTTCAGACAGGGGCCTACCACAGATACGCAGTATTTT.